A selection of T cell receptor beta chains follows, all from one sample in a study of cytomegalovirus exposure and HLA in healthy donors. TCRdb's table, derived via immunoSEQ multiplex PCR, lists solely in-frame clones and lacks some. Of nearly 110,000 clones listed, 75% are singletons. The sequencing sample was made of PBMCs. These receptors were collected from a male donor in good health and CMV-seropositive. CDR3s include the opening cysteine and the closing phenylalanine or tryptophan. D genes are given only for firm matches. The size field is filled for only some rows; it gives once, few, many or a size class.

>TRBV5-8|TRBD2|TRBJ2-3|-
CASSLALAGYDTQYF
TGTGCCAGCAGCTTGGCCCTAGCGGGGTACGATACGCAGTATTTT
>TRBV2|TRBD1|TRBJ1-2|-
CASSSGQGNYGYTF
TGTGCCAGCAGTTCGGGACAGGGAAACTATGGCTACACCTTC
>TRBV18|-|TRBJ1-2|once
CASSPDSPYGYTF
TGTGCCAGCTCACCTGACAGCCCCTATGGCTACACCTTC
>TRBV9|-|TRBJ2-5|few
CASSAGTYQETQYF
TGTGCCAGCAGCGCCGGGACATACCAAGAGACCCAGTACTTC
>TRBV6-5|-|TRBJ1-1|-
CASSYSFRNTEAFF
TGTGCCAGCAGTTACTCGTTCAGGAACACTGAAGCTTTCTTT
>TRBV7-9|-|TRBJ2-1|-
CASSLALGHGQFF
TGTGCCAGCAGCTTAGCCCTGGGCCATGGGCAGTTCTTC
>TRBV4-3|-|TRBJ2-7|few
CASSQSRGTPYEQYF
TGCGCCAGCAGCCAATCCCGGGGGACCCCCTACGAGCAGTACTTC
>TRBV4-1|TRBD1|TRBJ1-5|-
CASKAWTGVNQPQHF
TGCGCCAGCAAAGCTTGGACAGGAGTCAATCAGCCCCAGCATTTT
>TRBV18|-|TRBJ1-2|-
CASSTTGNYGYTF
TGTGCCAGCTCAACCACAGGAAACTATGGCTACACCTTC
>TRBV7-9|-|TRBJ1-1|-
CASSSATGLNTEAFF
TGTGCCAGCAGCTCCGCGACAGGTTTGAACACTGAAGCTTTCTTT
>TRBV7-6|TRBD2|TRBJ2-3|-
CASSPTLAGASNTQYF
TGTGCCAGCAGCCCTACCCTAGCGGGGGCCTCAAATACGCAGTATTTT
>TRBV6-1|TRBD1|TRBJ1-1|few
CASSLRTGSEAFF
TGTGCCAGCAGTCTACGGACAGGCTCTGAAGCTTTCTTT
>TRBV7-2|TRBD1|TRBJ2-7|-
CASSASGTGDFLDF
TGTGCCAGCAGCGCCTCCGGGACAGGGGACTTCTTGGACTTC
>TRBV5-8|TRBD1|TRBJ2-3|-
CASSPDRSTDTQYF
TGTGCCAGCAGCCCGGACAGGAGCACAGATACGCAGTATTTT
>TRBV6-5|TRBD2|TRBJ2-1|-
CASGIRLAGAPEQFF
TGTGCCAGCGGGATCCGGCTAGCGGGGGCCCCGGAGCAGTTCTTC
>TRBV7-8|TRBD1|TRBJ1-1|-
CASSLRDRQLLAEAFF
TGTGCCAGCAGCTTGAGGGACAGGCAGCTCCTCGCTGAAGCTTTCTTT
>TRBV28|-|TRBJ1-2|-
CASSLISEQGWAGYTF
TGTGCCAGCAGTTTGATTTCGGAGCAGGGGTGGGCTGGCTACACCTTC
>TRBV29-1|-|TRBJ2-1|-
CSVEHSNEQFF
TGCAGCGTTGAACATAGTAATGAGCAGTTCTTC
>TRBV7-9|-|TRBJ2-5|-
CASSPEGEETQYF
TGTGCCAGCAGCCCGGAGGGAGAAGAGACCCAGTACTTC
>TRBV28|-|TRBJ2-7|-
CASSQGYEQYF
TGTGCCAGCAGCCAGGGGTACGAGCAGTACTTC
>TRBV28|-|TRBJ2-7|-
CASSFNFQGRSGYYEQYF
TGTGCCAGCAGTTTTAACTTTCAGGGTCGATCTGGATACTACGAGCAGTACTTC
>TRBV5-1|-|TRBJ1-5|-
CASSQSGGSNQPQHF
TGCGCCAGCAGCCAGTCGGGGGGTAGCAATCAGCCCCAGCATTTT
>TRBV27|TRBD1|TRBJ1-1|-
CASTGTGSTEAFF
TGTGCCAGCACCGGGACAGGTAGCACTGAAGCTTTCTTT
>TRBV9|-|TRBJ2-5|-
CASSVAVREETQYF
TGTGCCAGCAGCGTAGCTGTCAGGGAAGAGACCCAGTACTTC
>TRBV19|-|TRBJ2-1|-
CASSIGVYNEQFF
TGTGCCAGTAGTATCGGAGTTTACAATGAGCAGTTCTTC
>TRBV7-2|-|TRBJ1-2|-
CASSPLNPGIYGYTF
TGTGCCAGCAGCCCCCTGAACCCAGGGATCTATGGCTACACCTTC
>TRBV7-2|-|TRBJ1-1|once
CASSLARTNDAFF
TGTGCCAGCAGCTTAGCGCGTACTAATGATGCTTTCTTT
>TRBV2|TRBD1|TRBJ2-7|-
CASNPRDRGHEQYF
TGTGCCAGCAACCCCCGGGACAGGGGACACGAGCAGTACTTC
>TRBV7-5|-|TRBJ2-3|few
CARRDFRRGTDTQYF
TGTGCCAGAAGGGACTTTCGGCGGGGGACAGATACGCAGTATTTT
>TRBV4-3|TRBD2|TRBJ2-7|once
CASSQARSLAGLTYEQYF
TGCGCCAGCAGCCAAGCCCGATCACTAGCGGGCCTTACCTACGAGCAGTACTTC
>TRBV29-1|TRBD1|TRBJ1-5|-
CSVATGPNQPQHF
TGCAGCGTAGCGACAGGGCCCAATCAGCCCCAGCATTTT
>TRBV28|TRBD1|TRBJ1-1|few
CASTDRGGMNTEAFF
TGTGCCAGCACCGACAGGGGGGGAATGAACACTGAAGCTTTCTTT
>TRBV30|-|TRBJ2-7|-
CAWSASLSSYEQYF
TGTGCCTGGAGCGCGAGTTTAAGCTCCTACGAGCAGTACTTC
>TRBV7-3|TRBD1|TRBJ2-7|-
CASSTNRGEQYF
TGTGCCAGCAGCACGAACAGGGGCGAGCAGTACTTC
>TRBV18|-|TRBJ2-5|-
CASSPPGGEEQYF
TGTGCCAGCTCACCACCCGGGGGTGAGGAGCAGTACTTC
>TRBV5-8|-|TRBJ1-4|-
CASRDGRGLWGEKLFF
TGTGCCAGCAGAGACGGAAGGGGTCTCTGGGGAGAAAAACTGTTTTTT
>TRBV15|-|TRBJ1-2|-
CATSRGLANYGYTF
TGTGCCACCAGCAGAGGTCTCGCTAACTATGGCTACACCTTC
>TRBV13|TRBD1|TRBJ1-1|-
CASSSGTGHTEAFF
TGTGCCAGCAGCTCCGGGACAGGGCACACTGAAGCTTTCTTT
>TRBV5-1|-|TRBJ1-1|-
CASSRDQVTEAFF
TGCGCCAGCAGCAGAGACCAGGTCACTGAAGCTTTCTTT
>TRBV7-9|-|TRBJ1-1|few
CASSLSSQGTEAFF
TGTGCCAGCAGCTTAAGTAGCCAGGGAACTGAAGCTTTCTTT
>TRBV30|-|TRBJ1-5|-
CAWSRQPGQPQHF
TGTGCCTGGAGTAGGCAGCCGGGGCAGCCCCAGCATTTT
>TRBV5-1|TRBD1|TRBJ2-1|once
CASRPQGVGNEQFF
TGCGCCAGCAGGCCCCAGGGGGTTGGCAATGAGCAGTTCTTC
>TRBV18|-|TRBJ2-7|-
CASSPPRGTPYEQYF
TGTGCCAGCTCACCACCGCGGGGAACACCCTACGAGCAGTACTTC
>TRBV2|-|TRBJ1-2|few
CASSELSLSVYGYTF
TGTGCCAGCAGTGAACTATCCCTATCTGTCTATGGCTACACCTTC
>TRBV6-7|-|TRBJ1-1|-
CAYSGVNTEAFF
TGTGCCTACTCGGGAGTGAACACTGAAGCTTTCTTT
>TRBV6-6|TRBD1|TRBJ1-3|-
CASSPGDRGSGNTIYF
TGTGCCAGCAGTCCAGGTGACAGGGGCTCTGGAAACACCATATATTTT